This T cell receptor (beta chain) stems from a study of somatic mutations in cytotoxic T cells in rheumatoid arthritis. Study information: No treatment had yet been given when patient blood (around 33 ml EDTA) was drawn, right after diagnosis. Whole-study results and caveats: The study found CD8+ clonality increased with age in rheumatoid arthritis patients, not healthy controls. In about an eighth of the roughly 60 patients, the largest CD8+ clone exceeded 20% of CD8+ cells. CD8+ T-cell clonality showed no significant difference between rheumatoid arthritis patients and age-matched healthy controls.

As regards this clone: Its target is unknown.

Some clones are missing from TCRdb's copy, which holds only in-frame ones; the method was immunoSEQ multiplex PCR. The profile shows around 9,700 clones, nearly 80% of them singletons. In germline, CDR1 is MNHNS, CDR2 SASEGT. Trimming cost V 2 bases and J 0 bases, with 11 bases left between them. This CDR3 spans 16 amino acids. This TCR derives from an adult with rheumatoid arthritis. The V call is TRBV6-1, the J call TRBJ2-1; D gene unclear. Material for sequencing was CD8+ T cells sorted from blood. The CDR3 DNA reads TGTGCCAGCAGTGAATTACTCGCCAGCTCCTACAATGAGCAGTTCTTC. Amino acid sequence: CASSELLASSYNEQFF.